Included here is one T cell receptor (beta chain) sequence, with context. Its antigen is undetermined. The sample originates from a study of T cell responses to AZD1222 COVID-19 vaccine. Study conclusions and caveats: Repertoires were sampled only after the peak T cell response. Regions 160-218 and 743-854 dominated among vaccine-associated CD4 TCRs spanning spike. Reports indicate that nearly half of spike-specific TCRs are directed at unmutated variant regions.

Measured with immunoSEQ multiplex PCR; TCRdb has only the in-frame clones, and not every one. Seen here are 110,000 or so clones, 70% to 90% observed once, and the top ten hold over 2.5%. V lost 4 bases and J lost 4, with 9 bases in between. The CDR3 runs 13 residues. Germline CDR1 is KGHDR and CDR2 is SFDVKD. The chain carries TRBV24-1 and TRBJ1-1; D may be TRBD1 (6 bases). This specimen was peripheral blood, taken 28 days after the second AZD1222 dose. The sequence was collected from an adult who received the AZD1222 COVID-19 vaccine. The CDR3 bases are TGTGCCACCAGTGACTCGACAGGCACTGAAGCTTTCTTT. Translated, it gives CATSDSTGTEAFF.